Below are 30 T cell receptor beta chains sequenced from a single sample in a study of CD8+ T cells in alopecia areata. It was cDNA, reverse transcribed from extracted RNA, that served as the sequencing template. The assay was immunoSEQ multiplex PCR, and TCRdb's table has in-frame clones only and misses some. The sample includes about 200,000 clones, around three fifths seen only once; the top ten take 3.5% to 5%. Treatment: oral pan-JAK inhibitor, 5-10 mg twice daily. This material consisted of CD4+ T cells sorted from blood, taken at week 4, from a patient treated with tofacitinib. These receptors were collected from a human donor with alopecia areata.

CDR3 residues: CAWSTKETQYF. CDR3 bases: TGTGCCTGGAGTACCAAGGAGACCCAGTACTTC. The V and J genes are TRBV30 and TRBJ2-5, with D uncertain. The CDR3 has 11 amino acids. Per germline, CDR1 GTSNPN and CDR2 SVGIG (reference sequence). The V end was cut by 2 bases, the J end by 5 bases, with 6 bases between.

The chain employs TRBV9 and TRBJ1-6, with D hard to call. Trimming stripped 0 bases from V and 7 bases from J, with 8 bases between. CDR1 is SGDLS, CDR2 YYNGEE, per germline. The CDR3 is 14 residues long. The CDR3 DNA reads as TGTGCCAGCAGCGTAGAGGCCGGGAATTCACCCCTCCACTTT. It specifies CASSVEAGNSPLHF.

The rearrangement uses TRBV5-6 and TRBJ2-3; D is possibly TRBD2 (6 bases). CDR1 and CDR2 (germline): SGHDT, YYEEEE. The CDR3 consists of 15 residues. Trimming removed 1 base from V and 5 bases from J, with 14 bases in between. CDR3 nucleotides: TGTGCCAGCAGCTTGCGCGGCGGGGTCGGAGATACGCAGTATTTT. It codes for CASSLRGGVGDTQYF.

This clone was observed a few times. The chain employs TRBV29-1 and TRBJ2-5, with no clear D. The CDR3 runs 10 residues. Per the germline V gene, CDR1 is SQVTM and CDR2 is ANQGSEA. V dropped 4 bases and J dropped 3 bases, with 3 bases sitting between them. For the CDR3, the DNA is TGCAGCGTTGCCGAAGAGACCCAGTACTTC. It yields the protein CSVAEETQYF. Using reference TRBV29-1 and TRBJ2-5 for the parts outside the CDR3, the full variable domain is SAVISQKPSRDICQRGTSLTIQCQVDSQVTMMFWYRQQPGQSLTLIATANQGSEATYESGFVIDKFPISRPNLTFSTLTVSNMSPEDSSIYLCSVAEETQYFGPGTRLLVL.

With regard to this clone: A far bigger clonotype differs at one base, so this is likely a read error. The J gene is TRBJ2-5, the V gene TRBV2, with D perhaps being TRBD1 or TRBD2 (6 bases each). Germline V gene lookup returns CDR1 SNHLY and CDR2 FYNNEI. This CDR3 spans 13 amino acids. CDR3 sequence (DNA): TGTGCCAGCATGGGGGGCATGCAAGGGACCCAGTACTTC. Its translation is CASMGGMQGTQYF.

The chain is built from TRBV2 and TRBJ2-7, with a tentative D call TRBD2 (6 bases). The CDR3 extends over 13 amino acids. Germline V gene sequence: CDR1 SNHLY, CDR2 FYNNEI. V dropped 2 bases and J dropped 6 bases, with 11 bases sitting between them. CDR3 sequence: CASSEIEGGEQYF. The CDR3 DNA reads as TGTGCCAGCAGTGAAATTGAGGGAGGCGAGCAGTACTTC.

The V and J genes are TRBV4-3 and TRBJ1-1, with a weak D call TRBD1 (5 bases). This CDR3 spans 17 amino acids. Germline loops: CDR1 LGHNA, CDR2 YSLEER. Trimming pared 1 base from V and 1 base from J, leaving 16 bases between. In DNA, the CDR3 is TGCGCCAGCAGCCAAGCCATCGGAGGGACGGGGAACACTGAAGCTTTCTTT. Protein: CASSQAIGGTGNTEAFF.

The chain couples TRBV4-1 to TRBJ1-1; possibly TRBD1 for D (6 bases). Germline V gene data show CDR1 as MGHRA and CDR2 as YSYEKL. CDR3 length equals 18 residues. V lost 2 bases and J lost 0, with 19 bases in between. CDR3 nucleotides: TGCGCCAGCAGCCAACCCCCGGGACACGGAGCCTTGAACACTGAAGCTTTCTTT. Protein product: CASSQPPGHGALNTEAFF.

The chain recombines TRBV20-1 with TRBJ1-1; D ambiguous. This CDR3 comprises 10 residues. Trimming took off 3 bases at V and 7 bases at J, with 6 bases between the two ends. Per the germline V gene, CDR1 is DFQATT and CDR2 is SNEGSKA (reference sequence). CDR3: CSASSLEAFF. CDR3 bases: TGCAGTGCTAGTTCCCTTGAAGCTTTCTTT.

V usage is TRBV30 and J usage is TRBJ1-2; the D is unclear. Trimming shortened V by 3 bases and J by 7 bases, and 9 bases separated the two germline ends. CDR1 and CDR2 from the germline V gene are GTSNPN and SVGIG (reference sequence). The CDR3 has 11 residues. The CDR3 sequence: CAWSPGFGYTF. The CDR3 DNA follows: TGTGCCTGGAGCCCGGGGTTTGGCTACACCTTC.

J is TRBJ2-7 and V is TRBV29-1; a weak D match, TRBD2 (7 bases). CDR1 and CDR2 from the germline V gene are SQVTM and ANQGSEA. V lost 4 bases to trimming and J lost 8 bases, with 9 bases between them. The CDR3 is 10 amino acids. CDR3 DNA: TGCAGCGTTGCGGGGGGCCAGCAGTACTTC. This encodes CSVAGGQQYF.

This sequence joins TRBV18 and TRBJ1-2; D is unresolved. Per germline, CDR1 KGHSH and CDR2 LQKENI. This CDR3 spans 12 amino acids. The V and J ends lost 3 bases and 5 bases respectively, with 7 bases between them. CDR3 amino acids: CASSPGEYGYTF. The CDR3, as DNA: TGTGCCAGCTCACCTGGGGAGTATGGCTACACCTTC.

The rearrangement links TRBV11-2 to TRBJ1-6; D may be TRBD1 (6 bases). The V gene's germline CDR1 is SGHAT and CDR2 FQNNGV. This CDR3 comprises 16 residues. The V gene lost 1 base and the J gene lost 0 bases, with 7 bases spanning the gap. This CDR3 reads CASSLGGGSYNSPLHF. DNA for the CDR3: TGTGCCAGCAGCTTAGGAGGGGGCTCCTATAATTCACCCCTCCACTTT.

The gene calls are TRBV7-6 and TRBJ1-2; 7 nucleotides match TRBD1. This CDR3 spans 15 amino acids. The junction had 12 bases not matched to a gene; V was cut back by 4 bases and J by 7 bases. Germline lookup yields CDR1 SGHVS and CDR2 FNYEAQ. CDR3 DNA: TGTGCCAGCAGCTCGACAGGGAAGGGGACGGGTGGCTACACCTTC. Translating it yields CASSSTGKGTGGYTF.

The chain combines TRBV4-3 with TRBJ1-5, with D unresolved. The CDR3 spans 15 residues. The V end lost 0 bases, the J end lost 0 bases, and 6 bases lay between the germline ends. CDR1 and CDR2 (germline): LGHNA, YSLEER. The CDR3 sequence is CASSQEYSSNQPQHF. Here the CDR3 DNA reads TGCGCCAGCAGCCAAGAGTACAGTAGCAATCAGCCCCAGCATTTT.

The count of this clone is one. The chain recombines TRBV11-1 with TRBJ2-5; no clear D gene. V lost 2 bases and J lost 4, with 11 bases in between. This CDR3 has 14 amino acids. CDR1 and CDR2 (germline): SGHAT, FQDESV (reference sequence). The DNA for the CDR3 is TGTGCCAGCAGCTTAAATCCGGGTGGAGAGACCCAGTACTTC. Translated: CASSLNPGGETQYF.

The table lists this clone with a few counts. The V call is TRBV2, the J call TRBJ2-7; either TRBD1 or TRBD2 may fit D (5 bases each). There are 13 residues in the CDR3. V lost 7 bases and J lost 6, with 16 bases in between. CDR1 and CDR2 from the germline V gene are SNHLY and FYNNEI. The CDR3 reads CASTGQGRVEQYF. The DNA of the CDR3 is TGTGCCAGCACCGGGCAGGGACGGGTCGAGCAGTACTTC.

This clone was seen once. The chain is built from TRBV2 and TRBJ2-1; no clear D gene. The CDR3 sequence is 11 residues long. Trimming removed 6 bases from V and 3 bases from J, with 3 bases in between. Germline CDR1 SNHLY, CDR2 FYNNEI. The CDR3 coding sequence is TGTGCCAGCAGGCTCTACAATGAGCAGTTCTTC. This gives the protein CASRLYNEQFF.

This chain joins TRBV18 and TRBJ2-5; tentative D call: TRBD2 (6 bases). Per the germline V gene, CDR1 is KGHSH and CDR2 is LQKENI. This CDR3 region has 16 residues. V dropped 2 bases and J dropped 4 bases, with 17 bases sitting between them. The CDR3: CASSPSSLLAGETQYF. In DNA form, the CDR3 reads TGTGCCAGCTCACCATCATCTCTACTAGCTGGAGAGACCCAGTACTTC.

The genes are TRBV5-1 and TRBJ2-3; unclear D gene. Trimming stripped 0 bases from V and 3 bases from J, with 8 bases between. CDR3 length: 14 amino acids. Germline CDR1 is SGHRS and CDR2 is YFSETQ. The CDR3 loop reads CASSLGDRTDTQYF. The CDR3 DNA follows: TGCGCCAGCAGCTTGGGGGATCGGACAGATACGCAGTATTTT.

The rearrangement joins TRBV5-1 to TRBJ2-3; the D gene is possibly TRBD1 (6 bases). The V and J ends lost 4 bases and 1 base respectively, with 13 bases between them. CDR3 length: 15 residues. Per germline, CDR1 SGHRS and CDR2 YFSETQ. Here the CDR3 reads CASSKGDVRTDTQYF. The CDR3 DNA reads as TGCGCCAGCAGCAAGGGGGACGTCCGCACAGATACGCAGTATTTT. Using reference TRBV5-1 and TRBJ2-3 for the parts outside the CDR3, the full variable domain is KAGVTQTPRYLIKTRGQQVTLSCSPISGHRSVSWYQQTPGQGLQFLFEYFSETQRNKGNFPGRFSGRQFSNSRSEMNVSTLELGDSALYLCASSKGDVRTDTQYFGPGTRLTVL.

The genes are TRBV7-9 and TRBJ2-5; the D gene is possibly TRBD2 (5 bases). CDR1 is SEHNR, CDR2 FQNEAQ, per germline (reference sequence). V shed 5 bases and J shed 4 bases, with 17 bases lying between them. CDR3 length: 15 amino acids. CDR3 coding DNA: TGTGCCAGCAGCCCCCGGACTGCCGGCGGAGAGACCCAGTACTTC. This codes for CASSPRTAGGETQYF.

This clone was seen a handful of times. The chain joins TRBV2 to TRBJ1-5; D unresolved. The length of the CDR3 is 14 residues. Trimming removed 2 bases at V and 10 bases at J, with 15 bases between. The germline V gene has CDR1 SNHLY and CDR2 FYNNEI. The CDR3 spells CASSESQHISPQHF. In DNA form, the CDR3 reads TGTGCCAGCAGTGAAAGTCAGCATATCAGCCCCCAGCATTTT.

The V and J genes are TRBV7-9 and TRBJ2-1; the match to TRBD1 covers 8 bases. V dropped 4 bases and J dropped 5; count of bases not matched to a gene: 4. Per the germline V gene, CDR1 is SEHNR and CDR2 is FQNEAQ (reference sequence). This CDR3 contains 14 residues. CDR3 in DNA: TGTGCCAGCAGCTCCCAGGGGGCTAACAATGAGCAGTTCTTC. As protein: CASSSQGANNEQFF. The full variable domain, with the rest looked up from reference TRBV7-9 and TRBJ2-1, is DTGVSQNPRHKITKRGQNVTFRCDPISEHNRLYWYRQTLGQGPEFLTYFQNEAQLEKSRLLSDRFSAERPKGSFSTLEIQRTEQGDSAMYLCASSSQGANNEQFFGPGTRLTVL.

The chain has TRBV5-1 and TRBJ1-2; TRBD1 might be the D (6 bases). V lost 4 bases, J lost 1 base, and 17 bases lay in between. The length of the CDR3 is 16 residues. Germline V gives CDR1 SGHRS, CDR2 YFSETQ. For the CDR3, the DNA is TGCGCCAGCAGCATGGACCGTCGGACAGTTAACTATGGCTACACCTTC. Translating gives CASSMDRRTVNYGYTF.

The chain combines TRBV5-1 with TRBJ2-7; 7 bases fit TRBD1. The CDR3 is made up of 14 amino acids. V lost 1 base and J lost 5; bases outside the gene matches: 6. Per germline, CDR1 SGHRS and CDR2 YFSETQ. CDR3 coding DNA: TGCGCCAGCAGCTTGTACAGGGGTGTCGACGAGCAGTACTTC. Protein: CASSLYRGVDEQYF.

V usage is TRBV7-2 and J usage is TRBJ2-5, with D possibly TRBD2 on 5 matching bases. The germline V gene encodes CDR1 SGHTA and CDR2 FQGNSA. CDR3 length: 14 amino acids. V was trimmed by 4 bases and J by 9 bases, leaving 18 bases between them. The chain's CDR3 is CASSSIGDGSSQYF. The CDR3 coding sequence is TGTGCCAGCAGCTCAATCGGGGATGGGTCTTCCCAGTACTTC.

This chain joins TRBV2 and TRBJ2-1, with 10 positions matching TRBD2. The CDR3 is made up of 15 amino acids. Unmatched junction bases numbered 6, after V lost 0 bases and J lost 10 bases. Germline V gene data show CDR1 as SNHLY and CDR2 as FYNNEI. The chain's CDR3 is CASSEAVLAGAEQFF. DNA of the CDR3: TGTGCCAGCAGTGAAGCTGTTCTAGCGGGGGCCGAGCAGTTCTTC.

This clone was found a few times. V is TRBV7-9 and J is TRBJ2-5; D might be TRBD2 (5 bases). The V end was cut by 2 bases, the J end by 5 bases, with 15 bases between. The V gene's germline CDR1 is SEHNR and CDR2 FQNEAQ (reference sequence). This CDR3 comprises 15 residues. The CDR3 DNA reads as TGTGCCAGCAGCTTACACAGTCATCCGGGGGAGACCCAGTACTTC. This sequence encodes CASSLHSHPGETQYF.

Here the CDR3 DNA reads TGTGCCAGCAGTGAAATAATCTGGGAGGGACGGAATCAGCCCCAGCATTTT. Translating gives CASSEIIWEGRNQPQHF. The genes are TRBV6-1 and TRBJ1-5; D may be TRBD1 (5 bases). In germline, CDR1 is MNHNS, CDR2 SASEGT. V dropped 2 bases and J dropped 4 bases, with 18 bases sitting between them. This CDR3 comprises 17 residues.